One and the same sample provided the 17 T cell receptor beta chains below, sequenced in a study of cytomegalovirus exposure and HLA in healthy donors. A multiplex PCR was run with 60 Vbeta primers and 13 Jbeta primers. The protocol was immunoSEQ multiplex PCR, while the TCRdb copy is restricted to in-frame clones and leaves out a portion. This sample has some 200,000 clones, with 70% to 80% found just once. The sample was PBMCs. These receptor sequences come from a woman aged 25 to 39 in good health and CMV-seronegative.

This chain links TRBV9 with TRBJ2-4; D remains ambiguous. CDR1 is SGDLS and CDR2 is YYNGEE in the germline V gene. The V end lost 3 bases, the J end lost 3 bases, and 4 bases lay between the germline ends. This CDR3 has 12 residues. CDR3 in amino acids: CASSGIKNIQYF. The CDR3 nucleotides are TGTGCCAGCAGCGGTATCAAAAACATTCAGTACTTC.

The table lists this clone with a few counts. The V gene is TRBV4-2, the J gene TRBJ2-3, with TRBD2 matching 8 bases. V was clipped by 0 bases and J by 2 bases; unmatched bases: 7. Germline loops: CDR1 LGHNA, CDR2 YNFKEQ. The CDR3 contains 17 residues. The CDR3 coding sequence is TGTGCCAGCAGCCAAGAACCCAGCGGGGGTTACACAGATACGCAGTATTTT. This translates into CASSQEPSGGYTDTQYF.

The chain links TRBV23-1 to TRBJ1-2, with D perhaps TRBD1 (6 bases). TRBV23-1 is an ORF; its function is uncertain. Between the trimmed V and J ends, which lost 3 bases and 5 bases, there was a span of 10 bases. The CDR3 is 13 residues long. CDR3 sequence (DNA): TGCGCCAGCAGTCACACGACAGGTTATGGCTACACCTTC. It codes for CASSHTTGYGYTF.

The chain employs TRBV6-1 and TRBJ2-5, with D maybe TRBD1 (5 bases). The J call is in doubt because the DNA end fits TRBJ2-7 better. This CDR3 is built from 14 residues. In germline, CDR1 is MNHNS, CDR2 SASEGT. The DNA for the CDR3 is TGTGCCAGCAGGTGGGGCGCCTCTTCCTACGAGCAGTACTTC. It encodes CASRWGASSYEQYF.

The chain uses TRBV30 and TRBJ2-3, with a weak D call TRBD1 (5 bases). Germline CDR1 reads GTSNPN; CDR2 reads SVGIG (reference sequence). V was cut by 4 bases and J by 3 bases, with 20 bases left in between. This CDR3 region has 16 residues. The CDR3 sequence is CAWKGQSRSYTDTQYF. The CDR3 nucleotides read TGTGCCTGGAAGGGGCAAAGTCGTTCTTATACAGATACGCAGTATTTT.

This sequence joins TRBV15 and TRBJ2-1; tentative D call: TRBD2 (5 bases). The germline gives CDR1 LNHNV, CDR2 YYDKDF (reference sequence). Trimming removed 0 bases at V and 1 base at J, with 10 bases between. CDR3 size: 16 residues. This CDR3 is CATSRDLRGSYNEQFF. The CDR3 nucleotides read TGTGCCACCAGCAGAGATTTGCGAGGGTCCTACAATGAGCAGTTCTTC.

CDR3 DNA sequence: TGTGCCAGCAGTCCTCTAGCGGGGGCTTGGGATGAGCAGTTCTTC. It codes for CASSPLAGAWDEQFF. This chain connects TRBV27 to TRBJ2-1, with 10 bases identical to TRBD2. The trim removed 5 bases at V and 8 bases at J, leaving 9 bases unmatched. In germline, CDR1 is MNHEY, CDR2 SMNVEV (reference sequence). This CDR3 comprises 15 residues.

J is TRBJ1-4 and V is TRBV11-2; D gene uncertain. V was trimmed by 3 bases and J by 9 bases, leaving 11 bases between them. CDR1 is SGHAT and CDR2 is FQNNGV in the germline V gene. This CDR3 contains 13 residues. The CDR3 loop reads CASSLGNPQKLFF. The CDR3 nucleotides read TGTGCCAGCAGCTTGGGCAACCCCCAAAAACTGTTTTTT.

The rearrangement uses TRBV7-2 and TRBJ2-7; 7 bases are a match to TRBD2. Germline loops: CDR1 SGHTA, CDR2 FQGNSA. The CDR3 consists of 15 residues. J was trimmed by 3 bases and V by 1 base; bases with no gene match: 6. This chain's CDR3 is CASSLEGGSFYEQYF. The CDR3 DNA is TGTGCCAGCAGCTTAGAAGGCGGGAGTTTCTACGAGCAGTACTTC.

The V and J genes are TRBV5-6 and TRBJ1-2; no firm D call. This CDR3 has 14 residues. Germline CDR1 reads SGHDT; CDR2 reads YYEEEE. V dropped 0 bases and J dropped 7 bases, with 13 bases sitting between them. This CDR3 is CASSLDRPFFGYTF. CDR3 bases: TGTGCCAGCAGCTTGGACAGACCATTTTTTGGCTACACCTTC.

The chain links TRBV6-1 to TRBJ2-3, with D possibly TRBD1 on 7 matching bases. Between the trimmed V and J ends, which lost 2 bases and 2 bases, there was a span of 20 bases. The CDR3 sequence is 18 residues long. CDR1 is MNHNS, CDR2 SASEGT, per germline. CDR3 bases: TGTGCCAGCAGTGAATTGAGGATGGGGGGACAGCACACAGATACGCAGTATTTT. The encoded protein is CASSELRMGGQHTDTQYF.

The rearrangement uses TRBV5-1 and TRBJ2-5; 8 positions agree with TRBD1. TRBJ2-7 matches the DNA end more closely, so the J call is doubtful. Germline loops: CDR1 SGHRS, CDR2 YFSETQ. The CDR3 covers 16 residues. Here the CDR3 reads CASSSNPGTGYYEQYF. The CDR3 nucleotides read TGCGCCAGCAGCTCTAACCCCGGGACAGGCTACTACGAGCAGTACTTC.

This clone was observed a few times. J is TRBJ2-7 and V is TRBV10-3; D might be TRBD1 (5 bases). V was cut by 0 bases and J by 6 bases, with 18 bases left in between. The CDR3 contains 16 residues. CDR1 is ENHRY, CDR2 SYGVKD, per germline. The CDR3 region has the DNA TGTGCCATCAGTGAGTCTGGGGCAGTGTACGGTCTCGAGCAGTACTTC. The encoded protein is CAISESGAVYGLEQYF.

Worth noting for this clone: The same CDR3 is also encoded by other DNA sequences in this sample. The J gene is TRBJ1-1, the V gene TRBV6-5, with TRBD1 as a possible D gene (6 bases). Germline V lookup: CDR1 MNHEY, CDR2 SVGAGI. The CDR3 is 13 amino acids. Trimming stripped 6 bases from V and 0 bases from J, with 8 bases between. The CDR3 sequence: CASRQGVNTEAFF. CDR3 nucleotide sequence: TGTGCCAGCAGACAGGGTGTGAACACTGAAGCTTTCTTT.

This chain connects TRBV5-1 to TRBJ2-1; a possible D gene is TRBD1 (7 bases). Trimming cost V 0 bases and J 9 bases, with 16 bases left between them. The CDR3 sequence is 15 residues long. Germline values: CDR1 SGHRS, CDR2 YFSETQ. The CDR3 nucleotides read TGCGCCAGCAGCTTGGGGCCGAGACAGGGAGGTGAGCAGTTCTTC. Translating gives CASSLGPRQGGEQFF.

The chain recombines TRBV6-1 with TRBJ1-2, with 8 positions matching TRBD1. Losses at the gene ends were 4 bases for V and 8 bases for J; bases not matched to a gene: 12. Germline V CDR1 and CDR2: MNHNS, SASEGT. CDR3 length: 15 residues. The CDR3 loop is CASSGRGQGPRGYTF. The CDR3 nucleotides read TGTGCCAGCAGTGGTAGAGGACAGGGACCCAGAGGCTACACCTTC.

This clone was counted a single time. The chain employs TRBV28 and TRBJ2-7; TRBD1 agrees at 8 bases. This CDR3 spans 16 amino acids. Trimming removed 5 bases from V and 2 bases from J; junction bases left unmatched: 11. CDR1 MDHEN and CDR2 SYDVKM come from the germline V gene. The CDR3: CASSVWTGSVPYEQYF. The CDR3 bases are TGTGCCAGCAGTGTCTGGACAGGGTCGGTTCCCTACGAGCAGTACTTC.